Below are 21 T cell receptor beta chains sequenced from a single sample in a study of blood T cells in healthy people across ages. A second about 7 to 12 cycle PCR used barcoded and J-beta primers. From the 5' RACE reads, TCRdb called clonotypes with MiXCR, one entry per CDR3 protein. Of 1.5 million to 1.9 million distinct CDR3 sequences in the sample, about 42% were seen once. The sample consisted of blood. These receptors originate from a woman in her late teens or twenties in good health.

The rearrangement uses TRBV4-1 and TRBJ1-2; the D is unclear. Looked up from germline, CDR1 is MGHRA and CDR2 is YSYEKL. The V end lost 4 bases, the J end lost 8 bases, and 14 bases lay between the germline ends. CDR3 size: 13 residues. The CDR3 protein is CASSPMWWWGYTF. Here the CDR3 DNA reads TGCGCCAGCAGCCCTATGTGGTGGTGGGGCTACACCTTC.

The rearrangement joins TRBV13 to TRBJ2-7, with TRBD1 matching 10 bases. Germline V gene data show CDR1 as PRHDT and CDR2 as FYEKMQ (reference sequence). This CDR3 comprises 15 residues. Trimming took 3 bases from V and 5 from J; bases not matched to a gene: 7. As DNA, the CDR3 is TGTGCCAGCAGCTTGGAGGGACAGGGGTTACACGAGCAGTACTTC. It specifies CASSLEGQGLHEQYF.

The table lists this clonotype with a few counts. The chain recombines TRBV24-1 with TRBJ2-3; no reliable D call. CDR1 and CDR2 (germline): KGHDR, SFDVKD. The CDR3 has 15 residues. V was trimmed by 5 bases and J by 2 bases, leaving 13 bases between them. CDR3 in amino acids: CATSGQSETTDTQYF. The CDR3 DNA reads as TGTGCCACCAGTGGTCAGAGTGAGACCACAGATACGCAGTATTTT.

This clonotype was seen a handful of times. The chain recombines TRBV7-2 with TRBJ1-1; 8 bases align to TRBD1. With 3 bases clipped from V and 1 base from J, the junction kept 1 base outside the gene matches. Per germline, CDR1 SGHTA and CDR2 FQGNSA. CDR3 size: 14 residues. This CDR3 is CASSFDRGNTEAFF. CDR3 coding DNA: TGTGCCAGCAGCTTCGACAGGGGGAACACTGAAGCTTTCTTT.

This clonotype was observed a few times. J is TRBJ2-5 and V is TRBV29-1; D unclear. The germline V and J ends were trimmed by 6 bases and 7 bases, with 12 bases remaining between them. The germline V gene encodes CDR1 SQVTM and CDR2 ANQGSEA. This CDR3 is built from 11 residues. CDR3 nucleotides: TGCAGCGTCGAGCTTTTAGGGACCCAGTACTTC. Translated: CSVELLGTQYF.

The J gene is TRBJ2-1, the V gene TRBV4-1; 9 bases agree with TRBD2. The CDR3 sequence is 17 residues long. Germline CDR1 reads MGHRA; CDR2 reads YSYEKL. Losses at the gene ends were 3 bases for V and 2 bases for J; bases not matched to a gene: 8. CDR3 sequence (DNA): TGCGCCAGCAGCCACCATCTGGCGGGGGGGCCCTACAATGAGCAGTTCTTC. Translated: CASSHHLAGGPYNEQFF.

In DNA, the CDR3 is TGCAGCGCCTCCGGGACTAGCTCCTACAATGAGCAGTACTTC. It codes for CSASGTSSYNEQYF. The V gene is TRBV29-1, the J gene TRBJ2-1, with 9 nucleotides matching TRBD2. TRBJ2-7 explains the end of the DNA better; the J call may be wrong. This CDR3 is built from 14 residues. Germline CDR1 reads SQVTM; CDR2 reads ANQGSEA.

This clonotype was seen a few times. V and J are TRBV6-2 or TRBV6-3 and TRBJ2-1; 9 bases are shared with TRBD1. V shed 4 bases, J shed 3 bases, and the junction held 16 bases outside the gene matches. The CDR3 consists of 19 residues. Germline-derived CDR1 and CDR2 are MNHEY and SVGEGT. The CDR3 DNA reads TGTGCCAGCAGTTGGGACAGGGCTAACAAGGCCCTGTACTACAATGAGCAGTTCTTC. Its translation is CASSWDRANKALYYNEQFF.

This clonotype showed up just a few times. The chain couples TRBV20-1 to TRBJ2-7; either TRBD1 or TRBD2 may fit D (5 bases each). Trimming shortened V by 2 bases and J by 0 bases, and 14 bases separated the two germline ends. This CDR3 comprises 15 residues. From germline, CDR1 is DFQATT and CDR2 SNEGSKA (reference sequence). CDR3 nucleotides: TGCAGTGCTAGAAAACGGGGCAGCTACTCCTACGAGCAGTACTTC. Protein sequence: CSARKRGSYSYEQYF.

The table lists this clonotype with many counts. The chain couples TRBV7-2 to TRBJ1-4; D ambiguous. Deletions cut 5 bases from V and 8 bases from J, with 12 bases between. From germline, CDR1 is SGHTA and CDR2 FQGNSA. The CDR3 runs 13 residues. CDR3 DNA sequence: TGTGCCAGCAGCCCGTCGAGTAGCGAAAAACTGTTTTTT. Protein: CASSPSSSEKLFF. Filled out from reference TRBV7-2 and TRBJ1-4, the complete variable domain reads GAGVSQSPSNKVTEKGKDVELRCDPISGHTALYWYRQSLGQGLEFLIYFQGNSAPDKSGLPSDRFSAERTGGSVSTLTIQRTQQEDSAVYLCASSPSSSEKLFFGSGTQLSVL.

This clonotype was seen only a few times. The rearrangement uses TRBV4-3 and TRBJ2-3, with D perhaps TRBD2 (6 bases). Trimming cost V 0 bases and J 1 base, with 14 bases left between them. Germline CDR1 reads LGHNA; CDR2 reads YSLEER. The CDR3 is 17 residues long. CDR3 in amino acids: CASSQDSRASGTDTQYF. In nucleotides, the CDR3 is TGCGCCAGCAGCCAAGATAGTCGGGCTAGCGGCACAGATACGCAGTATTTT.

This chain links TRBV29-1 with TRBJ2-7; TRBD1 matches 9 bases. Germline lookup yields CDR1 SQVTM and CDR2 ANQGSEA. CDR3 length: 13 amino acids. V lost 8 bases and J lost 5; bases outside the gene matches: 10. The CDR3 nucleotides read TGCAGCACTAGGACAGGGGCAAGGCACGAGCAGTACTTC. Residues: CSTRTGARHEQYF.

Comment on this clonotype: The junction departs from germline at one end; a sequencing error may be responsible. This chain connects TRBV12-3 or TRBV12-4 to TRBJ2-3, with 11 bases aligning to TRBD2. This CDR3 region has 16 residues. In nucleotides, the CDR3 is TGTGCCAGCAGTTTCCTAGCGGGGGGCCTCACAGATACGAAGTATTTT. Residues: CASSFLAGGLTDTKYF.

This clonotype was seen only a few times. This sequence joins TRBV3-1 and TRBJ1-1, with TRBD1 matching over 7 bases. The germline V gene has CDR1 LGHDT and CDR2 YNNKEL (reference sequence). The CDR3 extends over 14 amino acids. V lost 4 bases and J lost 8; bases outside the gene matches: 10. CDR3 sequence (DNA): TGTGCCAGCAGCCTTCTTCATCCGACAGGGGAAGCTTTCTTT. It yields the protein CASSLLHPTGEAFF. The complete variable domain, with remaining parts taken from reference TRBV3-1 and TRBJ1-1, reads DTAVSQTPKYLVTQMGNDKSIKCEQNLGHDTMYWYKQDSKKFLKIMFSYNNKELIINETVPNRFSPKSPDKAHLNLHINSLELGDSAVYFCASSLLHPTGEAFFGQGTRLTVV.

The chain employs TRBV4-3 and TRBJ2-1; 9 bases are shared with TRBD1. Germline assignment: CDR1 LGHNA and CDR2 YSLEER. Losses at the gene ends were 1 base for V and 3 bases for J; bases not matched to a gene: 7. This CDR3 has 17 residues. The CDR3 region is CASSQASLTGGYNEQFF. The CDR3 region has the DNA TGCGCCAGCAGCCAAGCAAGTTTGACAGGGGGCTACAATGAGCAGTTCTTC.

This sequence joins TRBV20-1 and TRBJ1-5; D might be TRBD1 (6 bases). From germline, CDR1 is DFQATT and CDR2 SNEGSKA (reference sequence). V lost 5 bases to trimming and J lost 0 bases, with 17 bases between them. The CDR3 has 16 residues. DNA of the CDR3: TGCAGTGCTGACGTCGGAACAGGGAATAGCAATCAGCCCCAGCATTTT. Translation: CSADVGTGNSNQPQHF.

The chain joins TRBV29-1 to TRBJ1-3, with D possibly matching TRBD1 (5 bases). The CDR3 is 15 residues long. V was trimmed by 2 bases and J by 3 bases, leaving 14 bases between them. Germline loops: CDR1 SQVTM, CDR2 ANQGSEA. DNA for the CDR3: TGCAGCGTTGAAACCCAGGGATACGGTGGAAACACCATATATTTT. Amino acid sequence: CSVETQGYGGNTIYF.

This rearrangement joins TRBV11-2 to TRBJ2-3; 10 nucleotides align to TRBD2. The CDR3 is 15 amino acids. Looked up from germline, CDR1 is SGHAT and CDR2 is FQNNGV. V lost 2 bases to trimming and J lost 5 bases; unmatched junction nucleotides: 4. The CDR3 coding sequence is TGTGCCAGCAGCTTAACTAGCGGGATATTAGATACGCAGTATTTT. Protein product: CASSLTSGILDTQYF.

The chain has TRBV11-1 and TRBJ2-1; tentative D call: TRBD1 (6 bases). Looked up from germline, CDR1 is SGHAT and CDR2 is FQDESV (reference sequence). This CDR3 spans 15 amino acids. Trimming cost V 5 bases and J 0 bases, with 11 bases left between them. The CDR3 DNA follows: TGTGCCAGCAGCAAGGGACAAGACTCCTACAATGAGCAGTTCTTC. Protein: CASSKGQDSYNEQFF.

The V gene is TRBV4-1, the J gene TRBJ1-1; D unclear. Germline CDR1 is MGHRA and CDR2 is YSYEKL. The CDR3 length is 13 residues. V lost 4 bases and J 3 bases, leaving 9 bases between the germline ends. CDR3 in amino acids: CASSRKMDTEAFF. The CDR3 DNA reads TGCGCCAGCAGCCGCAAAATGGACACTGAAGCTTTCTTT.

This rearrangement joins TRBV4-3 to TRBJ1-1; unclear D gene. Germline-derived CDR1 and CDR2 are LGHNA and YSLEER. The CDR3 loop spans 14 amino acids. The ends were cut back, 3 bases at V and 8 bases at J, with 16 bases in the middle. In nucleotides, the CDR3 is TGCGCCAGCAGCCACCGTCGGGATGGGATGGAAGCTTTCTTT. It is translated as CASSHRRDGMEAFF.